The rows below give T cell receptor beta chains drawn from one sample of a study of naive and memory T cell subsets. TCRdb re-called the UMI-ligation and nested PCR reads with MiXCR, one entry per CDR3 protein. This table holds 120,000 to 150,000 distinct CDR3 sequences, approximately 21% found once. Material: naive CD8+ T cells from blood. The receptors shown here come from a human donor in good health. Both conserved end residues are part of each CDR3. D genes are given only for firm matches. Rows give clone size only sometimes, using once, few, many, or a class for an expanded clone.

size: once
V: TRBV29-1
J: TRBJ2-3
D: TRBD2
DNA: TGCAGCGTTGCGGGAGGGTCCTCAGATACGCAGTATTTT
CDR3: CSVAGGSSDTQYF

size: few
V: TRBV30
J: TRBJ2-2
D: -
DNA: TGTGCCTGGAAAATGTCCATGAACACCGGGGAGCTGTTTTTT
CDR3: CAWKMSMNTGELFF

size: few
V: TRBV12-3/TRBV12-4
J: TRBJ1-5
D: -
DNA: TGTGCCAGCAGTTTCGGAGATAGCAATCAGCCCCAGCATTTT
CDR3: CASSFGDSNQPQHF

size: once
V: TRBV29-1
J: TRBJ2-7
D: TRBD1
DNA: TGCAGCGTTGAAGACCGGGACAGCACCTACGAGCAGTACTTC
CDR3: CSVEDRDSTYEQYF

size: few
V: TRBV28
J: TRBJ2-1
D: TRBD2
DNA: TGTGCCAGCGAGACCAGGGGACTAGCGGGAGTATATGAGCAGTTCTTC
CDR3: CASETRGLAGVYEQFF

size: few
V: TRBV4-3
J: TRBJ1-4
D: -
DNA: TGCGCCAGCAGCCAAGATCTTTACCGGGACTCAGGATCCGCAACTAATGAAAAACTGTTTTTT
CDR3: CASSQDLYRDSGSATNEKLFF

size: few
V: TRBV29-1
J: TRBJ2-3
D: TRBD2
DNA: TGCAGCCTTCGGCGGGAGAATGAAGATACGCAGTATTTT
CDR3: CSLRRENEDTQYF

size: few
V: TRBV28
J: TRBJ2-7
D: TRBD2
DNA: TGTGCCAGCAGTGTAGCGGGCAGCCCGGACGAGCAGTACTTC
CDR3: CASSVAGSPDEQYF

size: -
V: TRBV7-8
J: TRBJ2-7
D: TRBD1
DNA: TGTGCCAGCAGCCCGTCGGGACAGGAGACCTACGAGCAGTACTTC
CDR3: CASSPSGQETYEQYF

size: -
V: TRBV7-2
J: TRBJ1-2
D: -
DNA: TGTGCCAGCAGCCTTTTACTTAACTATGGCTACACCTTC
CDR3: CASSLLLNYGYTF

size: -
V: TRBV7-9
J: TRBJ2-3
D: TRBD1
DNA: TGTGCCAGCAGCACGGACAGGGGCGCTCCGGATACGCAGTATTTT
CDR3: CASSTDRGAPDTQYF

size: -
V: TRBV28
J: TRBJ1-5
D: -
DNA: TGTGCCAGCAGTAGTGTGGACTATAGCAATCAGCCCCAGCATTTT
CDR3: CASSSVDYSNQPQHF

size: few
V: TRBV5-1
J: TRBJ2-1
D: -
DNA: TGCGCCAGCAGCTTGGCCAGACAGGTCTACAATGAGCAGTTCTTC
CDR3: CASSLARQVYNEQFF

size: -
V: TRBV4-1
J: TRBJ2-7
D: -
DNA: TGCGCCAGCAGCCAAGAAATGGGGAGCTCCTACGAGCAGTACTTC
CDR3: CASSQEMGSSYEQYF

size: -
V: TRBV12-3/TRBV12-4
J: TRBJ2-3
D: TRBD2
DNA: TGTGCCAGCAGCGTAACTAGCGGGAGCACAGATACGCAGTATTTT
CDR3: CASSVTSGSTDTQYF

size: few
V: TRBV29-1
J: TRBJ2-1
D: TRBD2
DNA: TGCAGCGTTGCCGGACTAGCGGGACGTTACAATGAGCAGTTCTTC
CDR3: CSVAGLAGRYNEQFF

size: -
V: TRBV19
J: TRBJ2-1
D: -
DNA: TGTGCCAGTAGTATGGGCGATGAGCAGTTCTTC
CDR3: CASSMGDEQFF

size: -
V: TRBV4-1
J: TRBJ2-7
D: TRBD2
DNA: TGCGCCAGCAGCCAAGCCCCGGGGGGGATCGAGCAGTACTTC
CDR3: CASSQAPGGIEQYF

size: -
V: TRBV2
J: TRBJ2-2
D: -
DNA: TGTGCCAGCTGGGGGGTTAAGGAGGCGAACACCGGGGAGCTGTTTTTT
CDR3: CASWGVKEANTGELFF

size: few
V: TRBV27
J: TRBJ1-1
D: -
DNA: TGTGCCAGCAGTTTATCAGGGGGGCTGGACACTGAAGCTTTCTTT
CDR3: CASSLSGGLDTEAFF

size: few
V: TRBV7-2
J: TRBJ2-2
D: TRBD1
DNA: TGTGCCAGCAGAGGAGGACAGGGAAACACCGGGGAGCTGTTTTTT
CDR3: CASRGGQGNTGELFF

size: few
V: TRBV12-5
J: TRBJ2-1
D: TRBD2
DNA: TGTGCTAGTGGCCCCGGACTAGCGGGCAACTACAATGAGCAGTTCTTC
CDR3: CASGPGLAGNYNEQFF

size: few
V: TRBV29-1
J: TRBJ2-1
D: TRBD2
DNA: TGCAGCGTTGAAGTGTTGGGAACTAGCGGGAGATATGAGCAGTTCTTC
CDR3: CSVEVLGTSGRYEQFF

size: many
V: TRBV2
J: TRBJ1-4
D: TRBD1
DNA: TGTGCCAGCACTTGGAGGGACAGTGGTTTTGAAAAACTGTTTTTT
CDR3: CASTWRDSGFEKLFF

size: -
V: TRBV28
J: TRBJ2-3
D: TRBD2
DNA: TGTGCCAGCAGTCTAGCGGGACGTTCTAGCACAGATACGCAGTATTTT
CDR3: CASSLAGRSSTDTQYF

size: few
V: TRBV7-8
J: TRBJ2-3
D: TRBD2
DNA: TGTGCCAGCAGTCCCCGGGACAGGGGCTGGGGACTAGCGGGGCCCAGACGGCCAGATACGCAGTATTTT
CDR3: CASSPRDRGWGLAGPRRPDTQYF

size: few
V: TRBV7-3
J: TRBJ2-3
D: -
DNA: TGTGCCAGCAGCTCCCCCGGAATGGCAGATACGCAGTATTTT
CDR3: CASSSPGMADTQYF

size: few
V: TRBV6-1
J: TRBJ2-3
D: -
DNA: TGTGCCAGCATGGCCGGGACAACTTCAGATACGCAGTATTTT
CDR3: CASMAGTTSDTQYF